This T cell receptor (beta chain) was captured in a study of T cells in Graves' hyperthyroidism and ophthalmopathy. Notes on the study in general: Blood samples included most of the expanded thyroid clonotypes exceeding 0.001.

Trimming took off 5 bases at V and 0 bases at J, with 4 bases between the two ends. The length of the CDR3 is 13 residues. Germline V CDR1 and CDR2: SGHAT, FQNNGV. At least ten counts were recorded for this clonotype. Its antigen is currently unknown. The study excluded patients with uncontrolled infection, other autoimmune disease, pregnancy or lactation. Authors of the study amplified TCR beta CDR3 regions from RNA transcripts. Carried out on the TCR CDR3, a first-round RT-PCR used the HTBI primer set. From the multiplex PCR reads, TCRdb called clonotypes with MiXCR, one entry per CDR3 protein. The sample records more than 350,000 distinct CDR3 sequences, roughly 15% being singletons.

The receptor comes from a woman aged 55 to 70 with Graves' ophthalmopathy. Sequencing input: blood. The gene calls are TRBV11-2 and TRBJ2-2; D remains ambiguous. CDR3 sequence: CASSLANTGELFF. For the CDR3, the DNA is TGTGCCAGCAGCCTAGCGAACACCGGGGAGCTGTTTTTT. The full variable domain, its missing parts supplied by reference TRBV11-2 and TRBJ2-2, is EAGVAQSPRYKIIEKRQSVAFWCNPISGHATLYWYQQILGQGPKLLIQFQNNGVVDDSQLPKDRFSAERLKGVDSTLKIQPAKLEDSAVYLCASSLANTGELFFGEGSRLTVL.